The TCR beta chain under discussion was sequenced for a study of blood T cell repertoires in COVID-19. Across the study: Sites in the United States, Italy and Spain provided acute and convalescent COVID-19 samples. T cells, B-cell-depleted T cells, or PBMCs provided the cDNA or gDNA that served as material.

Original data processing: Reference gene primer amplification in the assay estimated nucleated cell counts. Profiling relied on immunoSEQ multiplex PCR, and the TCRdb table lists in-frame clones only, not all of them. V, J and clone size are taken as reported in that table, and D and trimming were inferred from the DNA itself. The sample gives about 190,000 clones, roughly 87% of which show up once; roughly 7.1% is in the top ten. Seattle patient enrollment occurred during active infection, with longitudinal follow-up thereafter. Deletions cut 0 bases from V and 6 bases from J, with 11 bases between. Germline V gene sequence: CDR1 SGHRS, CDR2 YFSETQ. The CDR3 spans 14 residues.

The chain links TRBV5-1 to TRBJ2-3; D ambiguous. Sequenced: peripheral blood. This TCR derives from a woman in her sixties or seventies with COVID-19, enrolled during active disease. The CDR3 protein is CASSLATGSDTQYF. Written as DNA, the CDR3 is TGCGCCAGCAGCTTGGCCACGGGTAGCGATACGCAGTATTTT.